The 13 T cell receptor beta chains given below trace back to one sample, sequenced in a study of cytomegalovirus exposure and HLA in healthy donors. Vbeta (60) and Jbeta (13) primers were used in the PCR. Profiling relied on immunoSEQ multiplex PCR, and the TCRdb table lists in-frame clones only, not all of them. The data show 80,000 to 95,000 clones, less than 65% seen once. Specimen: PBMCs. The receptors derive from a woman aged 30 to 39 in good health and CMV-seronegative.

This sequence joins TRBV6-6 and TRBJ2-7; 7 positions match TRBD1. The CDR3 consists of 14 residues. V lost 6 bases, J lost 6 bases, and 11 bases stayed unmatched. From germline, CDR1 is MNHNY and CDR2 SVGAGI (reference sequence). DNA for the CDR3: TGTGCCAGCAGCACCGACAGGGTGGGGACCGAGCAGTACTTC. The encoded protein is CASSTDRVGTEQYF.

J is TRBJ1-2 and V is TRBV9; 10 bases match TRBD1. The germline CDR1 and CDR2 sequences are SGDLS and YYNGEE. The CDR3 has 16 residues. V dropped 3 bases and J dropped 4; count of bases not matched to a gene: 9. CDR3 amino acids: CASSGNTGTGVYGYTF. In DNA form, the CDR3 reads TGTGCCAGCAGCGGAAACACCGGGACAGGGGTCTATGGCTACACCTTC.

V gene TRBV5-1 combines with J gene TRBJ2-7; possible D gene TRBD1, 5 bases. Germline V gene data show CDR1 as SGHRS and CDR2 as YFSETQ. This CDR3 spans 14 amino acids. The V end lost 0 bases, the J end lost 3 bases, and 10 bases lay between the germline ends. The CDR3 nucleotides are TGCGCCAGCAGCTTGGGCAGGACAAACTACGAGCAGTACTTC. This gives the protein CASSLGRTNYEQYF.

The chain carries TRBV11-3 and TRBJ2-7; D gene unclear. Germline V lookup: CDR1 SGHNT, CDR2 YENEEA. V was clipped by 0 bases and J by 3 bases, with 12 bases between them. This CDR3 contains 15 residues. The CDR3 DNA sequence: TGTGCCAGCAGCTTAGATCGAGCCTCCTTCTACGAGCAGTACTTC. This sequence encodes CASSLDRASFYEQYF. Together with reference TRBV11-3 and TRBJ2-7, the CDR3 gives the full variable domain: EAGVVQSPRYKIIEKKQPVAFWCNPISGHNTLYWYLQNLGQGPELLIRYENEEAVDDSQLPKDRFSAERLKGVDSTLKIQPAELGDSAVYLCASSLDRASFYEQYFGPGTRLTVT.

The V gene is TRBV5-4, the J gene TRBJ2-5; 8 bases match TRBD2. V was pared by 3 bases and J by 2 bases, with 6 bases of the junction left unmatched. The CDR3 extends over 15 amino acids. CDR1 and CDR2 (germline): SGHNT, YYREEE (reference sequence). The CDR3 reads CASSSLAGSQETQYF. The CDR3 DNA is TGTGCCAGCAGCTCATTAGCGGGATCTCAAGAGACCCAGTACTTC. Complete variable domain (other parts from reference TRBV5-4 and TRBJ2-5): ETGVTQSPTHLIKTRGQQVTLRCSSQSGHNTVSWYQQALGQGPQFIFQYYREEENGRGNFPPRFSGLQFPNYSSELNVNALELDDSALYLCASSSLAGSQETQYFGPGTRLLVL.

This clone has just one count. The chain is built from TRBV19 and TRBJ2-3; tentatively, D is TRBD2 (6 bases). CDR1 LNHDA and CDR2 SQIVND come from the germline V gene (reference sequence). V lost 6 bases, J lost 5 bases, and 24 bases lay in between. CDR3 length: 17 amino acids. The CDR3 region has the DNA TGTGCCAGTAGACTACTTTCGCGGGACGGGGGACGAGATACGCAGTATTTT. Translated: CASRLLSRDGGRDTQYF.

This clone was seen many times. Different DNA sequences within this sample yield the same CDR3. V usage is TRBV5-1 and J usage is TRBJ1-5; D not resolved. Between the trimmed V and J ends, which lost 0 bases and 7 bases, there was a span of 8 bases. CDR3 length: 13 amino acids. Germline loops: CDR1 SGHRS, CDR2 YFSETQ. CDR3 DNA: TGCGCCAGCAGCTTGGCTGAGGGCCAGCCCCAGCATTTT. Its protein is CASSLAEGQPQHF.

This sequence joins TRBV6-1 and TRBJ2-7, with D perhaps TRBD2 (6 bases). The CDR3 covers 13 residues. Trimming shortened V by 6 bases and J by 3 bases, and 12 bases separated the two germline ends. CDR1 MNHNS and CDR2 SASEGT come from the germline V gene. CDR3: CASRPAGGYEQYF. The CDR3, as DNA: TGTGCCAGCAGGCCTGCCGGGGGCTACGAGCAGTACTTC.

The chain links TRBV2 to TRBJ1-1, with D tentatively TRBD1 (5 bases). Germline-derived CDR1 and CDR2 are SNHLY and FYNNEI. Trimming cost V 2 bases and J 7 bases, with 11 bases left between them. CDR3 length equals 13 residues. This chain's CDR3 is CASSEQGMNEAFF. Written as DNA, the CDR3 is TGTGCCAGCAGTGAACAGGGCATGAATGAAGCTTTCTTT.

The chain uses TRBV6-5 and TRBJ1-6, with TRBD1 matching 9 bases. The CDR3 runs 16 residues. V trimming: 2 bases; J trimming: 7 bases; junction bases outside the gene matches: 6. Germline assignment: CDR1 MNHEY and CDR2 SVGAGI. The DNA for the CDR3 is TGTGCCAGCAGTTACACCGGGACAGGGTACAATTCACCCCTCCACTTT. Its protein product is CASSYTGTGYNSPLHF.

The J gene is TRBJ2-7, the V gene TRBV19; 9 bases agree with TRBD1. This CDR3 comprises 14 residues. The trim removed 5 bases at V and 4 bases at J, leaving 6 bases unmatched. The germline CDR1 and CDR2 sequences are LNHDA and SQIVND (reference sequence). CDR3 amino acids: CASSARDRVYEQYF. The CDR3 bases are TGTGCCAGTAGTGCCCGGGACAGGGTTTACGAGCAGTACTTC.

This clone has only a few counts. The chain couples TRBV6-1 to TRBJ1-1; 8 positions match TRBD1. After removal of 7 bases from V and 4 bases from J, the junction contained 11 bases not matched to a gene. Germline lookup yields CDR1 MNHNS and CDR2 SASEGT. There are 15 residues in the CDR3. The CDR3 is CASKPGQVFGTEAFF. CDR3 bases: TGTGCCAGCAAACCGGGACAGGTCTTTGGCACTGAAGCTTTCTTT.

This clone was seen only a few times. The chain recombines TRBV28 with TRBJ2-5; TRBD1 matches 7 bases. Germline V gene lookup returns CDR1 MDHEN and CDR2 SYDVKM. Trimming at V came to 5 bases and at J to 5 bases, leaving 8 bases not matched to a gene. The CDR3 runs to 14 residues. This CDR3 reads CASSTNRGVETQYF. In nucleotides, the CDR3 is TGTGCCAGCAGTACCAACAGGGGAGTGGAGACCCAGTACTTC.